The next 18 T cell receptor beta chains were all read from a single sample in a study of spatial heterogeneity in lung cancer. Study findings and constraints: The number of expanded tumor alpha and beta chains correlated with mutation number.

For these receptors, no antigen is known. TCRdb redid the calling of the 5' RACE reads with MiXCR, one entry per CDR3 protein. Counted here are over 6,000 distinct CDR3 sequences, 1% to 1.5% occurring once; the ten biggest clones make up around 9.7%. Noted time point: sample taken at primary tumor resection. This specimen consisted of lung tumor tissue, obtained at surgery. Every receptor here comes from a male donor with early-stage non-small cell lung cancer.

This clonotype is medium-sized in the sample. The genes are TRBV5-1 and TRBJ2-7, with TRBD1 identical over 8 bases. Losses at the gene ends were 3 bases for V and 3 bases for J; bases not matched to a gene: 11. This CDR3 is 16 amino acids long. The germline gives CDR1 SGHRS, CDR2 YFSETQ. CDR3 coding DNA: TGCGCCAGCAGCTACTCCCCAGGGGGCTCGGGCTACGAGCAGTACTTC. As protein: CASSYSPGGSGYEQYF.

In its sample, this clonotype ranks as medium-sized. The V call is TRBV7-9, the J call TRBJ2-5, with 7 bases identical to TRBD1. CDR1 is SEHNR, CDR2 FQNEAQ, per germline (reference sequence). J was trimmed by 4 bases and V by 5 bases; bases with no gene match: 4. The CDR3 is 13 amino acids. DNA of the CDR3: TGTGCCAGCAGCCGGACAGGCGCAGAGACCCAGTACTTC. It specifies CASSRTGAETQYF.

This clonotype was found many times. The V gene is TRBV25-1, the J gene TRBJ1-5; no firm D call. The germline gives CDR1 MGHDK, CDR2 SYGVNS. This CDR3 spans 12 amino acids. Trimming took off 3 bases at V and 7 bases at J, with 7 bases between the two ends. The CDR3 DNA reads TGTGCCAGCAGTGACGGGCGGCAGCCCCAGCATTTT. Amino acid sequence: CASSDGRQPQHF.

This clonotype was found many times. The CDR3 sequence is CSASLLAGGSPSTDTQYF. DNA of the CDR3: TGCAGTGCTAGTTTACTAGCGGGGGGTTCCCCTAGCACAGATACGCAGTATTTT. J is TRBJ2-3 and V is TRBV20-1; 12 bases fit TRBD2. V shed 3 bases and J 0 bases; nucleotides not matched to a gene: 10. The germline V gene has CDR1 DFQATT and CDR2 SNEGSKA (reference sequence). This CDR3 is 18 amino acids long.

In this sample, this clonotype turned up many times. This rearrangement joins TRBV30 to TRBJ1-1; D uncertain. V lost 8 bases and J 2 bases, leaving 9 bases between the germline ends. This CDR3 comprises 11 residues. Germline V gene lookup returns CDR1 GTSNPN and CDR2 SVGIG (reference sequence). CDR3 loop: CASPGNTEAFF. The CDR3 bases are TGTGCCAGTCCCGGAAACACTGAAGCTTTCTTT.

This clonotype was found many times. A read error may explain this, as a much larger clone is one base away. The rearrangement uses TRBV5-1 and TRBJ2-3, with 8 nucleotides matching TRBD2. This CDR3 contains 17 residues. The V gene end was trimmed by 4 bases and the J gene end by 1 base; junction bases not matched to a gene: 11. The germline CDR1 and CDR2 sequences are SGHRS and YFSETQ. The DNA of the CDR3 is TGCGCCAGCAGCCTGGGTTGGCTAGCGGGTTGCACAGATACGCAGTATTTT. Protein sequence: CASSLGWLAGCTDTQYF.

This clonotype showed up many times. The gene calls are TRBV12-3 or TRBV12-4 and TRBJ1-1; D is uncertain. Deletions cut 6 bases from V and 1 base from J, with 15 bases between. This CDR3 spans 15 amino acids. The CDR3 DNA reads as TGTGCCAGCAGCTACACTTTAACCTGGAACACTGAAGCTTTCTTT. This encodes CASSYTLTWNTEAFF.

This clonotype was observed at least ten times. This sequence may be a read error, since a much larger clone differs from it by one base. This chain uses TRBV27 with TRBJ1-3; 9 nucleotides align to TRBD1. There are 17 residues in the CDR3. Trimming removed 5 bases from V and 3 bases from J; junction bases left unmatched: 11. Germline V gives CDR1 MNHEY, CDR2 SMNVEV (reference sequence). The CDR3 loop is CASSPPDRGWGGNTIYF. The CDR3 coding sequence is TGTGCCAGCAGTCCGCCGGACAGGGGATGGGGTGGAAACACCATATATTTT.

This clonotype was recorded many times. V and J are TRBV20-1 and TRBJ2-3, with D possibly being TRBD2 (6 bases). Germline V gives CDR1 DFQATT, CDR2 SNEGSKA (reference sequence). The CDR3 is made up of 14 amino acids. The V end was cut by 5 bases, the J end by 0 bases, with 12 bases between. The CDR3 spells CSASGTSSTDTQYF. In DNA, the CDR3 is TGCAGTGCTTCCGGGACTTCTAGCACAGATACGCAGTATTTT.

This clonotype has a count of ten or more. This sequence joins TRBV5-6 and TRBJ2-5, with unresolved D. This CDR3 is built from 13 residues. Trimming left V 1 base short and J 2 bases short, with 6 bases between. CDR1 SGHDT and CDR2 YYEEEE come from the germline V gene. DNA of the CDR3: TGTGCCAGCAGCTTGAACCTGCAAGAGACCCAGTACTTC. This gives the protein CASSLNLQETQYF.

This clonotype was seen many times. This may arise from a read error, as a much more abundant clone is one base away. This rearrangement joins TRBV5-1 to TRBJ2-1, with D perhaps assigned TRBD1 or TRBD2 (5 bases each). In germline, CDR1 is SGHRS, CDR2 YFSETQ. Between the trimmed V and J ends, which lost 4 bases and 8 bases, there was a span of 19 bases. The CDR3 spans 15 residues. The CDR3: CASSPRPGREDEQFF. Written as DNA, the CDR3 is TGCGCCAGCAGCCCTAGACCGGGACGAGAGGATGAGCAGTTCTTC.

This clonotype ranks as large. The V gene is TRBV14, the J gene TRBJ2-7, with 9 bases that match TRBD2. The germline V gene encodes CDR1 SGHDN and CDR2 FVKESK. CDR3 length: 14 amino acids. The V gene end was trimmed by 3 bases and the J gene end by 1 base; junction bases not matched to a gene: 1. CDR3 amino acids: CASSHSGGSYEQYF. DNA for the CDR3: TGTGCCAGCAGCCATAGCGGGGGATCCTACGAGCAGTACTTC.

This clonotype was detected ten times or more. This chain connects TRBV12-3 or TRBV12-4 to TRBJ2-2; weak D call: TRBD2 (6 bases). V lost 5 bases, J lost 4 bases, and 8 bases lay in between. The CDR3 extends over 13 amino acids. CDR3 residues: CASSGDSTGELFF. The CDR3 DNA follows: TGTGCCAGCAGTGGGGACTCCACCGGGGAGCTGTTTTTT.

This clonotype ranks as medium-sized. V usage is TRBV24-1 and J usage is TRBJ2-2; D is possibly TRBD2 (5 bases). Per the germline V gene, CDR1 is KGHDR and CDR2 is SFDVKD. Trimming removed 9 bases at V and 8 bases at J, with 15 bases between. The CDR3 is 13 amino acids. CDR3 in amino acids: CATLSGSTGELFF. The CDR3 bases are TGTGCCACCCTCTCGGGGTCCACAGGGGAGCTGTTTTTT.

This clonotype was counted at least ten times. J is TRBJ1-5 and V is TRBV20-1; the D gene is possibly TRBD1 (6 bases). The germline V and J ends were trimmed by 3 bases and 4 bases, with 16 bases remaining between them. CDR1 DFQATT and CDR2 SNEGSKA come from the germline V gene (reference sequence). CDR3 length equals 15 residues. CDR3 DNA: TGCAGTGCTAGGGGGGCGGCAGGGGCAAATCAGCCCCAGCATTTT. Translated: CSARGAAGANQPQHF.

By sample share, this clonotype is medium-sized. The chain recombines TRBV24-1 with TRBJ2-2; D gene ambiguous. CDR3 size: 15 residues. V shed 6 bases and J shed 0 bases, with 10 bases lying between them. The germline V gene encodes CDR1 KGHDR and CDR2 SFDVKD. The CDR3 DNA reads as TGTGCCACCAGTTCGAGACGTTCGAACACCGGGGAGCTGTTTTTT. Amino acids: CATSSRRSNTGELFF.

At least ten counts were recorded for this clonotype. This chain joins TRBV7-9 and TRBJ1-2; D may be TRBD1 (6 bases). CDR1 and CDR2 (germline): SEHNR, FQNEAQ (reference sequence). The CDR3 totals 15 residues. V lost 5 bases and J 5 bases, leaving 18 bases between the germline ends. The CDR3 DNA follows: TGTGCCAGCAGCCCCTCTGCGGGGGGCCCTTATGGCTACACCTTC. Translation gives CASSPSAGGPYGYTF.

This clonotype has at least ten counts. The chain links TRBV5-6 to TRBJ1-1, with D possibly TRBD1 on 5 matching bases. This CDR3 spans 12 amino acids. The germline CDR1 and CDR2 sequences are SGHDT and YYEEEE. The V end lost 2 bases, the J end lost 10 bases, and 12 bases lay between the germline ends. CDR3 coding DNA: TGTGCCAGCAGCTTCTCCGGGGGAGGAGCTTTCTTT. This translates into CASSFSGGGAFF.